The rows below give T cell receptor beta chains drawn from one sample of a study of blood T cell repertoires in COVID-19. Assay: immunoSEQ multiplex PCR; the TCRdb copy retains only in-frame clones and omits some. This sample carries some 250,000 clones, approximately 90% of them seen once, and the ten largest clones take around a sixth. Input material: PBMCs or T cells enriched from blood (not recorded which). Source of these receptors: a man aged 18-30 years who had recovered from COVID-19. Each CDR3 is given with its conserved first and last residue.

v_gene,CDR3aa
TRBV5-4,CASSLSGSNQETQYF
TRBV3-1/TRBV3-2,CASSPLQGFRETQYF
TRBV7-9,CASSATGGTEAFF
TRBV10-3,CAISPADSPLHF
TRBV6-5,CASNRREREQFF
TRBV3-1/TRBV3-2,CASRKAGTVSNEQFF
TRBV5-8,CASSLGTESNTEAFF
TRBV4-1,CASRPGLAYNEQFF
TRBV7-9,CASSPWTSGRWEETQYF
TRBV11-2,CANRAGKNEQFF
TRBV5-6,CASSIPGGPNTEAFF
TRBV4-1,CASSQDLHTVGQGRNTEAFF
TRBV24-1,CATSAGFKTEAFF
TRBV2,CASNRQGYEKLFF
TRBV25-1,CASSDRRVWEKLFF
TRBV27,CASRMTGGKGPYEQYF
TRBV11-2,CASSANRGSYEQYF
TRBV29-1,CSASLGRTGNTIYF
TRBV2,CASRTTGATEAFF
TRBV30,CAWSVGLGTEQFF
TRBV6-5,CASSSSGTSGDNEQFF
TRBV7-9,CASSQTSNTEAFF
TRBV4-1,CASSQPGNQPQHF
TRBV28,CASSSLDTLGYEQYF
TRBV11-2,CASSLDLGTRGAYEQYF
TRBV11-3,CASSLGGLTHNEQFF
TRBV5-1,CASSLRGDEQYF
TRBV2,CASSAGQVGYEQYF